The 6 T cell receptor beta chains in this list originate from one sample, sequenced in a study of T cell responses to AZD1222 COVID-19 vaccine (dated by TCRdb to 2020 to 2023). According to the study, the label for this sample's time point signals: sample from adult after SARS-CoV-2 infection, after symptom onset. The library was built by means of the immunoSEQ multiplex PCR assay. The table was pulled from immuneACCESS by TCRdb, which kept in-frame rearrangements only. Such tables lose some clones; where checked, under half of the loss comes from unresolved V genes, and the rest has no known cause. The sample has over 110,000 clones on record, approximately 93% of them singletons. Of the sample, roughly an eighth is held by the ten largest clones. Sequences were derived from peripheral blood, sampled after recovery from COVID-19. These TCRs come from an adult who had recovered from COVID-19.

CDR3 DNA sequence: TGTGCCATCAGTGAGTCGGGGGTTAACTATGGCTACACCTTC. Protein: CAISESGVNYGYTF. The V call is TRBV10-3, the J call TRBJ1-2, with a possible D match to TRBD1 (5 bases). The V end was cut by 0 bases, the J end by 1 base, with 6 bases between. In germline, CDR1 is ENHRY, CDR2 SYGVKD. CDR3 size: 14 residues.

This rearrangement joins TRBV19 to TRBJ1-4; 7 nucleotides agree with TRBD1. CDR3 length: 14 amino acids. Germline assignment: CDR1 LNHDA and CDR2 SQIVND (reference sequence). J was trimmed by 8 bases and V by 1 base; bases with no gene match: 4. The CDR3, as DNA: TGTGCCAGTAGTATAGCACAGGGACAGGAAAAACTGTTTTTT. This codes for CASSIAQGQEKLFF.

Notes on this clone: In the same sample, other DNA sequences code for this CDR3. The rearrangement uses TRBV11-2 and TRBJ2-2, with 9 bases aligning to TRBD1. The CDR3 contains 16 residues. CDR1 is SGHAT and CDR2 is FQNNGV in the germline V gene. V dropped 1 base and J dropped 0; count of bases not matched to a gene: 0. The CDR3 region is CASSLGQGANTGELFF. CDR3 sequence (DNA): TGTGCCAGCAGCTTAGGACAGGGGGCGAACACCGGGGAGCTGTTTTTT.

This sequence joins TRBV4-2 and TRBJ2-7; 15 nucleotides align to TRBD2. The CDR3 spans 20 residues. Germline V CDR1 and CDR2: LGHNA, YNFKEQ. The trim removed 1 base at V and 3 bases at J, leaving 13 bases unmatched. The CDR3 DNA follows: TGTGCCAGCAGCCAAGGGATTCGGACTAGCGGGAGGGTAAAGGGCTACGAGCAGTACTTC. Amino acids: CASSQGIRTSGRVKGYEQYF.

J is TRBJ2-1 and V is TRBV19; D not resolved. V was clipped by 3 bases and J by 8 bases, with 17 bases between them. CDR1 is LNHDA and CDR2 is SQIVND in the germline V gene (reference sequence). The CDR3 contains 15 residues. The CDR3 bases are TGTGCCAGTAGTATCAGCAAGGTGACCGTGGATGAGCAGTTCTTC. It encodes CASSISKVTVDEQFF.

In DNA form, the CDR3 reads TGTGCCAGCAGTCGACAGATGAAATCTCCCGCCGAGCAGTACTTC. Amino acid sequence: CASSRQMKSPAEQYF. The V gene is TRBV6-2 or TRBV6-3, the J gene TRBJ2-7; D is perhaps TRBD1 (5 bases). CDR1 MNHEY and CDR2 SVGEGT come from the germline V gene. The CDR3 is 15 amino acids. V lost 5 bases to trimming and J lost 6 bases, with 20 bases between them.